The clone carrying this T cell receptor beta chain occurred once. Other DNA variants within this sample encode the same CDR3. Germline V gene lookup returns CDR1 SGHTA and CDR2 FQGNSA. Trimming stripped 1 base from V and 9 bases from J, with 10 bases between. The CDR3 is made up of 14 amino acids. In the original workflow: Amplification of reference gene primers provided the estimated nucleated cell counts. Clones were sequenced by immunoSEQ multiplex PCR, and TCRdb holds only the in-frame ones, with some missing. That table furnishes V, J and clone size, whereas the DNA furnished D and trimming. The table has 200,000 to 250,000 clones, almost 90% seen once. Cohort assignment relied on participant-reported clinical history. These data are taken from a study of blood T cell repertoires in COVID-19.

This TCR came from a man younger than 40 who had been exposed to COVID-19. Sequencing was carried out using PBMCs or T cells enriched from blood (not recorded which). This chain connects TRBV7-2 to TRBJ1-6, with D tentatively TRBD1 (5 bases). The CDR3 DNA follows: TGTGCCAGCAGCTTAGTGGATAGGGGTTCACCCCTCCACTTT. Translated: CASSLVDRGSPLHF.